This is a list of T cell receptor beta chains from one sample in a study of T-cell reconstitution after alpha-beta-depleted transplantation in children. In TCRdb, the PCR reads were re-called with MiXCR into one record per CDR3 protein. The table has some 600,000 distinct CDR3 sequences, roughly 17% seen once. The specimen was PBMCs from the stem cell graft donor, collected from the stem cell graft. The origin of the receptors is a human donor who donated a stem cell graft to a child with acute myeloid leukemia. Both conserved end residues are trimmed from each CDR3. D genes are given only for firm matches.

j_gene: TRBJ2-1; v_gene: TRBV29-1; d_gene: NA; CDR3aa: SVQRPRSSYNEQF
j_gene: TRBJ1-5; v_gene: TRBV6-5; d_gene: NA; CDR3aa: ASGMQSQPQH
j_gene: TRBJ1-2; v_gene: TRBV12-3/TRBV12-4; d_gene: NA; CDR3aa: ASKARTYGYT
j_gene: TRBJ1-2; v_gene: TRBV12-3/TRBV12-4; d_gene: NA; CDR3aa: ASTHSRGGYT
j_gene: TRBJ1-4; v_gene: TRBV20-1; d_gene: NA; CDR3aa: SDILLDRVI
j_gene: TRBJ1-2; v_gene: TRBV27; d_gene: TRBD1; CDR3aa: ASSLSIPGQGALGYT
j_gene: TRBJ2-1; v_gene: TRBV11-1; d_gene: NA; CDR3aa: ASSLELAGASYNEQF
j_gene: TRBJ2-3; v_gene: TRBV20-1; d_gene: NA; CDR3aa: SARSYSDPITDTQY
j_gene: TRBJ2-1; v_gene: TRBV20-1; d_gene: NA; CDR3aa: SARDLSGYNEQF
j_gene: TRBJ2-3; v_gene: TRBV6-4; d_gene: NA; CDR3aa: ASSEEMDRTDTQY
j_gene: TRBJ1-1; v_gene: TRBV12-3/TRBV12-4; d_gene: TRBD1; CDR3aa: ASSLSGTGTAEAF
j_gene: TRBJ1-5; v_gene: TRBV21-1; d_gene: NA; CDR3aa: ASSKEVHSTGNQPQH
j_gene: TRBJ1-3; v_gene: TRBV3-1; d_gene: NA; CDR3aa: ASSSEGLSSSYSGNTIY
j_gene: TRBJ2-1; v_gene: TRBV29-1; d_gene: NA; CDR3aa: SIPSVGSYNEQF
j_gene: TRBJ2-5; v_gene: TRBV20-1; d_gene: TRBD2; CDR3aa: TPGGLRETQY
j_gene: TRBJ2-3; v_gene: TRBV12-3/TRBV12-4; d_gene: NA; CDR3aa: ASSLWQGGTDTQY
j_gene: TRBJ2-5; v_gene: TRBV29-1; d_gene: TRBD2; CDR3aa: SVAAGGRWETQY
j_gene: TRBJ2-1; v_gene: TRBV7-6; d_gene: NA; CDR3aa: ASSLDSASYNEQF
j_gene: TRBJ2-3; v_gene: TRBV20-1; d_gene: NA; CDR3aa: SRGWDTQY
j_gene: TRBJ2-5; v_gene: TRBV9; d_gene: NA; CDR3aa: ASSVAGLPGETQY
j_gene: TRBJ2-3; v_gene: TRBV20-1; d_gene: NA; CDR3aa: SARGPPGSTDTQY
j_gene: TRBJ2-6; v_gene: TRBV7-9; d_gene: NA; CDR3aa: ASSIRVVGANVLT
j_gene: TRBJ2-7; v_gene: TRBV12-3/TRBV12-4; d_gene: NA; CDR3aa: ASSFRTFPGHEQY
j_gene: TRBJ2-2; v_gene: TRBV12-3/TRBV12-4; d_gene: TRBD2; CDR3aa: ASRSGGPYTGELF
j_gene: TRBJ2-1; v_gene: TRBV12-3/TRBV12-4; d_gene: TRBD2; CDR3aa: ASRTSGGPLNEQF
j_gene: TRBJ2-1; v_gene: TRBV20-1; d_gene: TRBD1; CDR3aa: SARPGQGVSYNEQF
j_gene: TRBJ2-1; v_gene: TRBV7-2; d_gene: NA; CDR3aa: ASSLKDSFYNEQF
j_gene: TRBJ2-2; v_gene: TRBV6-6; d_gene: NA; CDR3aa: ASGPRIGELF
j_gene: TRBJ2-7; v_gene: TRBV7-9; d_gene: NA; CDR3aa: ASSLGQPGYEQY
j_gene: TRBJ1-2; v_gene: TRBV5-1; d_gene: NA; CDR3aa: ASSLYLGYGYT
j_gene: TRBJ2-3; v_gene: TRBV7-2; d_gene: TRBD2; CDR3aa: ASSTPRGGADTQY
j_gene: TRBJ1-1; v_gene: TRBV25-1; d_gene: NA; CDR3aa: ASSELGGDTEAF
j_gene: TRBJ2-7; v_gene: TRBV9; d_gene: NA; CDR3aa: ASSVANHYEQY
j_gene: TRBJ1-2; v_gene: TRBV6-5; d_gene: TRBD1; CDR3aa: ASSSQGVQGYT
j_gene: TRBJ1-1; v_gene: TRBV2; d_gene: NA; CDR3aa: ASSGPLNTEAF
j_gene: TRBJ2-7; v_gene: TRBV5-1; d_gene: TRBD1; CDR3aa: ASSLGQGQLVYEQY
j_gene: TRBJ1-1; v_gene: TRBV6-4; d_gene: NA; CDR3aa: ARSPRGLAEAF
j_gene: TRBJ2-1; v_gene: TRBV20-1; d_gene: TRBD2; CDR3aa: SGSKRGDFREQF
j_gene: TRBJ2-3; v_gene: TRBV5-1; d_gene: TRBD1; CDR3aa: ASSLPGQGEDTQY
j_gene: TRBJ2-6; v_gene: TRBV20-1; d_gene: TRBD1; CDR3aa: CAWGQGALPGANVLT